This TCR beta chain was identified in a study of cytomegalovirus exposure and HLA in healthy donors. Whole-study findings and limits: Donors belonging to an Asian-associated ancestry cluster reportedly showed fewer N-insertions in productive TCRs than the roughly 670-donor mean, according to what a later analysis found.

The primer mix had 60 Vbeta and 13 Jbeta primers. Clones were read by immunoSEQ multiplex PCR, and TCRdb kept only the in-frame ones, dropping some. The profile shows 90,000 to 150,000 clones, over 65% of them singletons. Details on this clone: The antigen is undetermined.

V was pared by 4 bases and J by 0 bases, with 4 bases of the junction left unmatched. CDR3 length: 15 residues. Germline V gene sequence: CDR1 SGHRS, CDR2 YFSETQ. The sequencing input was PBMCs. The chain uses TRBV5-1 and TRBJ2-3; 8 bases align to TRBD2. This receptor was obtained from a female donor in good health and CMV-seronegative. For the CDR3, the DNA is TGCGCCAGCAGCCGCGGGGGGACTAGCACAGATACGCAGTATTTT. This codes for CASSRGGTSTDTQYF.